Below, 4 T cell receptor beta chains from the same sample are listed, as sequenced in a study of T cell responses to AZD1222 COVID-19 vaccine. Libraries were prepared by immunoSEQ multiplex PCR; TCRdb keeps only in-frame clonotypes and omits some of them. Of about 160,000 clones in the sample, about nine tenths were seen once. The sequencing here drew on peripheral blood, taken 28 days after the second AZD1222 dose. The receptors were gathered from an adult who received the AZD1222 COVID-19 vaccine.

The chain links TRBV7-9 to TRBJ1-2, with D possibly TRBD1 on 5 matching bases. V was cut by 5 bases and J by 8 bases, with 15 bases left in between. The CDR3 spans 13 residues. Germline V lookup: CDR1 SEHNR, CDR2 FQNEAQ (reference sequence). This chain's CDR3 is CASSTTGRGGYTF. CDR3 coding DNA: TGTGCCAGCAGCACCACTGGCCGGGGCGGCTACACCTTC.

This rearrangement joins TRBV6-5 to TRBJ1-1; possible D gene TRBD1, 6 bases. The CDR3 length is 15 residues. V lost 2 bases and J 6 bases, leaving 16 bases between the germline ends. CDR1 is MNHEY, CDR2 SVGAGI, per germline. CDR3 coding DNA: TGTGCCAGCAGTTACCTGGGCAGGGGAACGTCTGAAGCTTTCTTT. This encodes CASSYLGRGTSEAFF.

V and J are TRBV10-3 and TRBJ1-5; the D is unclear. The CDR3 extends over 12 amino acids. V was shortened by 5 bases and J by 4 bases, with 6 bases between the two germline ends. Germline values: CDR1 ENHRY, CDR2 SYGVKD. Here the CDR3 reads CAISSPNQPQHF. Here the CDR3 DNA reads TGTGCCATCAGTAGTCCTAATCAGCCCCAGCATTTT.

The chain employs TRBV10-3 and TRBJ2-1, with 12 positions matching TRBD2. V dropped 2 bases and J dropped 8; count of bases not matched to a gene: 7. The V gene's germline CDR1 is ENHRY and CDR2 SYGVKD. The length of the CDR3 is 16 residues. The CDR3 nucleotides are TGTGCCATCAGTGAGCCTCCACTAGCGGGAGGCTATGAGCAGTTCTTC. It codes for CAISEPPLAGGYEQFF.